These 29 T cell receptor beta chains originate from one sample sequenced in a study of blood T cell repertoires in COVID-19. Produced via immunoSEQ multiplex PCR; TCRdb's table is partial and in-frame only. Counted here are around 300,000 clones, around 81% occurring once; the ten biggest clones make up around 4%. Sequenced sample: peripheral blood. These receptors were obtained from a woman in her forties or fifties with active or convalescent COVID-19.

This chain joins TRBV11-2 and TRBJ2-1; TRBD1 matches at 7 bases. The CDR3 consists of 15 residues. Trimming removed 6 bases from V and 4 bases from J; junction bases left unmatched: 9. Per the germline V gene, CDR1 is SGHAT and CDR2 is FQNNGV. CDR3 in amino acids: CASRPGTANYNEQFF. CDR3 coding DNA: TGTGCCAGCAGACCCGGGACAGCGAATTACAATGAGCAGTTCTTC.

The V call is TRBV4-1, the J call TRBJ1-5; D is unresolved. Germline lookup yields CDR1 MGHRA and CDR2 YSYEKL. Between the trimmed V and J ends, which lost 4 bases and 4 bases, there was a span of 20 bases. The CDR3 is 17 residues long. The CDR3 DNA sequence: TGCGCCAGCAGCCCCGTTCAGCGGGGTCAAGGGAATCAGCCCCAGCATTTT. This gives the protein CASSPVQRGQGNQPQHF.

The chain has TRBV30 and TRBJ1-3; D not resolved. With 1 base removed from V and 2 bases from J, the gap between germline ends came to 9 bases. Germline CDR1 reads GTSNPN; CDR2 reads SVGIG (reference sequence). The CDR3 contains 14 residues. For the CDR3, the DNA is TGTGCCTGGAGTGCGGACTTTACTGGAAACACCATATATTTT. It encodes CAWSADFTGNTIYF.

The chain joins TRBV5-1 to TRBJ2-3, with D tentatively TRBD2 (6 bases). The CDR3 has 16 amino acids. Trimming left V 0 bases short and J 8 bases short, with 19 bases between. Per the germline V gene, CDR1 is SGHRS and CDR2 is YFSETQ. The CDR3 DNA reads as TGCGCCAGCAGCTTGGAGGGCCTGGAGGGTGGGGCTACGCAGTATTTT. Translation gives CASSLEGLEGGATQYF.

This clone came up once. The rearrangement joins TRBV21-1 to TRBJ1-4. TRBV21-1 is classified as a pseudogene. The CDR3 has 15 residues. CDR3 in amino acids: CASSIRGETNEKLFF. DNA of the CDR3: TGTGCCAGCAGCATCAGAGGTGAAACTAATGAAAAACTGTTTTTT.

V usage is TRBV7-9 and J usage is TRBJ2-6; 12 bases are a match to TRBD1. Germline V gene lookup returns CDR1 SEHNR and CDR2 FQNEAQ (reference sequence). V was clipped by 4 bases and J by 4 bases; unmatched bases: 8. The CDR3 sequence is 18 residues long. The CDR3 here is CASSSRDRGRVGANVLTF. The CDR3 DNA reads as TGTGCCAGCAGCTCCCGGGACAGGGGGCGAGTAGGGGCCAACGTCCTGACTTTC.

This chain connects TRBV21-1 to TRBJ1-2; no DNA check was done on the table's D call, TRBD1. TRBV21-1 is classified as a pseudogene. This CDR3 comprises 12 residues. As DNA, the CDR3 is TGTGCCAGCAAAACAGGGGCAGCTGGCTACACCTTC. As protein: CASKTGAAGYTF.

The chain links TRBV25-1 to TRBJ1-1, with D tentatively TRBD1 (5 bases). Trimming removed 6 bases from V and 1 base from J, with 9 bases in between. The CDR3 consists of 13 residues. Looked up from germline, CDR1 is MGHDK and CDR2 is SYGVNS. The CDR3 DNA sequence: TGTGCCAGCAGGGCCAGGGCGAACACTGAAGCTTTCTTT. Protein sequence: CASRARANTEAFF.

This rearrangement joins TRBV27 to TRBJ2-1; D might be TRBD2 (6 bases). The CDR3 contains 16 residues. V lost 0 bases to trimming and J lost 3 bases, with 12 bases between them. The germline CDR1 and CDR2 sequences are MNHEY and SMNVEV (reference sequence). CDR3: CASSLSGGTIYNEQFF. The CDR3 DNA reads as TGTGCCAGCAGTTTATCGGGGGGTACCATCTACAATGAGCAGTTCTTC.

The chain is built from TRBV25-1 and TRBJ1-2, with 7 bases aligning to TRBD1. With 0 bases clipped from V and 8 bases from J, the junction kept 6 bases outside the gene matches. CDR1 MGHDK and CDR2 SYGVNS come from the germline V gene. The CDR3 runs 14 residues. CDR3 in amino acids: CASSEYGDSSGYTF. Written as DNA, the CDR3 is TGTGCCAGCAGTGAATACGGGGACAGCTCGGGCTACACCTTC.

The V call is TRBV30, the J call TRBJ1-2; D uncertain. Germline CDR1 and CDR2: GTSNPN and SVGIG (reference sequence). Trimming took off 3 bases at V and 7 bases at J, with 9 bases between the two ends. This CDR3 has 11 residues. In DNA, the CDR3 is TGTGCCTGGAGGCGATCGGGTGGCTACACCTTC. Its translation: CAWRRSGGYTF.

CDR3 in DNA: TGTGCCAGCAGTCTGGGGGGGGAAGAGACCCAGTACTTC. Translated, it gives CASSLGGEETQYF. This chain joins TRBV2 and TRBJ2-5, with 7 bases that match TRBD2. The CDR3 contains 13 residues. J was trimmed by 3 bases and V by 5 bases; bases with no gene match: 3. Germline values: CDR1 SNHLY, CDR2 FYNNEI.

J is TRBJ1-3 and V is TRBV7-6; no definite D call. The CDR3 runs to 16 residues. Germline assignment: CDR1 SGHVS and CDR2 FNYEAQ. V lost 5 bases, J lost 0 bases, and 14 bases lay in between. The CDR3 region has the DNA TGTGCCAGCAGCCCTGACATGAGCCACTCTGGAAACACCATATATTTT. Translating it yields CASSPDMSHSGNTIYF.

V usage is TRBV2 and J usage is TRBJ1-2; D possibly corresponds to TRBD1 (6 bases). V was shortened by 8 bases and J by 8 bases, with 18 bases between the two germline ends. Germline lookup yields CDR1 SNHLY and CDR2 FYNNEI. The CDR3 loop spans 13 amino acids. The CDR3 loop reads CASGGTQGFGYTF. The CDR3, as DNA: TGTGCCAGCGGGGGTACACAGGGTTTCGGCTACACCTTC. The entire variable domain, with the rest obtained from reference TRBV2 and TRBJ1-2, is as follows: EPEVTQTPSHQVTQMGQEVILRCVPISNHLYFYWYRQILGQKVEFLVSFYNNEISEKSEIFDDQFSVERPDGSNFTLKIRSTKLEDSAMYFCASGGTQGFGYTFGSGTRLTVV.

This clone appeared a few times. The sample holds other DNA sequences that translate to the same CDR3. The CDR3 DNA reads TGTGCCAGCAGCGCCAGACAGAACACTGAAGCTTTCTTT. This gives the protein CASSARQNTEAFF. The chain couples TRBV9 to TRBJ1-1; no clear D. CDR3 size: 13 residues. Trimming pared 3 bases from V and 1 base from J, leaving 7 bases between. Germline V gene data show CDR1 as SGDLS and CDR2 as YYNGEE.

The V gene is TRBV10-3, the J gene TRBJ1-3; 7 bases map to TRBD1. CDR1 is ENHRY, CDR2 SYGVKD, per germline. The CDR3 extends over 18 amino acids. V dropped 5 bases and J dropped 0; count of bases not matched to a gene: 13. The chain's CDR3 is CAISTGQLPTPSGNTIYF. CDR3 DNA sequence: TGTGCCATCAGTACGGGACAGCTTCCAACTCCCTCTGGAAACACCATATATTTT.

The chain joins TRBV6-5 to TRBJ1-5; no firm D call. From germline, CDR1 is MNHEY and CDR2 SVGAGI. The CDR3 extends over 15 amino acids. The V end was cut by 6 bases, the J end by 9 bases, with 21 bases between. The CDR3 here is CASSPYGIPEGPQHF. In DNA, the CDR3 is TGTGCCAGCAGCCCCTACGGGATTCCCGAAGGGCCCCAGCATTTT.

The V call is TRBV29-1, the J call TRBJ2-1; 8 bases agree with TRBD2. Trimming took 1 base from V and 4 from J; bases not matched to a gene: 9. CDR3 size: 16 residues. Germline CDR1 is SQVTM and CDR2 is ANQGSEA. In DNA form, the CDR3 reads TGCAGCGTTGAAGGGAGGGCGGGAGGCAAGTACAATGAGCAGTTCTTC. Translated: CSVEGRAGGKYNEQFF.

The chain joins TRBV24-1 to TRBJ2-2, with 10 nucleotides matching TRBD2. After removal of 9 bases from V and 5 bases from J, the junction contained 11 bases not matched to a gene. Germline CDR1 reads KGHDR; CDR2 reads SFDVKD. This CDR3 comprises 16 residues. CDR3 sequence: CATRPILAGETGELFF. Here the CDR3 DNA reads TGTGCCACCCGCCCTATTCTAGCGGGGGAAACCGGGGAGCTGTTTTTT.

This clone showed up just a few times. V and J are TRBV6-1 and TRBJ2-6; maybe TRBD2 (6 bases). CDR3 size: 17 residues. Deletions cut 1 base from V and 0 bases from J, with 10 bases between. Per the germline V gene, CDR1 is MNHNS and CDR2 is SASEGT. Written as DNA, the CDR3 is TGTGCCAGCAGTGAAGGGCCCGGGGGCTCTGGGGCCAACGTCCTGACTTTC. Amino acids: CASSEGPGGSGANVLTF.

The chain employs TRBV5-1 and TRBJ1-2; no firm D call. CDR3 length: 17 residues. Trimming shortened V by 0 bases and J by 4 bases, and 19 bases separated the two germline ends. CDR1 and CDR2 from the germline V gene are SGHRS and YFSETQ. The CDR3 DNA reads TGCGCCAGCAGCTTGGGATCGGGAGCGGGCGGATCCTATGGCTACACCTTC. As protein: CASSLGSGAGGSYGYTF.

This chain links TRBV3-1 (or the pseudogene TRBV3-2) with TRBJ2-5, with D unresolved. The V gene's germline CDR1 is LGHDT and CDR2 YNNKEL (reference sequence). The CDR3 totals 16 residues. V was clipped by 1 base and J by 3 bases, with 15 bases between them. DNA for the CDR3: TGTGCCAGCAGCCAAGTCCAGAAGCTAGGAGAAGAGACCCAGTACTTC. It translates to CASSQVQKLGEETQYF.

The chain combines TRBV13 with TRBJ1-1, with D possibly matching TRBD1 (6 bases). V was shortened by 1 base and J by 1 base, with 10 bases between the two germline ends. Per germline, CDR1 PRHDT and CDR2 FYEKMQ (reference sequence). CDR3 size: 15 residues. CDR3 sequence reads: CASSLDRVANTEAFF. CDR3 DNA: TGTGCCAGCAGCTTAGACAGGGTTGCGAACACTGAAGCTTTCTTT.

CDR3 sequence: CASSELQGVAEAFF. The DNA of the CDR3 is TGTGCCAGCAGCGAATTACAGGGGGTCGCTGAAGCTTTCTTT. V is TRBV9 and J is TRBJ1-1; 8 nucleotides agree with TRBD1. The ends lost 3 bases at V and 6 bases at J; junction bases unmatched: 7. There are 14 residues in the CDR3. The germline gives CDR1 SGDLS, CDR2 YYNGEE.

This chain joins TRBV5-1 and TRBJ1-5; 7 bases line up with TRBD1. The CDR3 has 16 amino acids. Germline CDR1 reads SGHRS; CDR2 reads YFSETQ. With 4 bases clipped from V and 4 bases from J, the junction kept 11 bases outside the gene matches. Written as DNA, the CDR3 is TGCGCCAGCAGCCCCGGGACAGCTCTGGGGAATCAGCCCCAGCATTTT. This gives the protein CASSPGTALGNQPQHF. The full variable domain, rest sourced from reference TRBV5-1 and TRBJ1-5, is KAGVTQTPRYLIKTRGQQVTLSCSPISGHRSVSWYQQTPGQGLQFLFEYFSETQRNKGNFPGRFSGRQFSNSRSEMNVSTLELGDSALYLCASSPGTALGNQPQHFGDGTRLSIL.

The genes are TRBV16 and TRBJ2-1; no firm D call. The CDR3 runs to 15 residues. From germline, CDR1 is KGHSY and CDR2 FQNENV. The V and J ends lost 2 bases and 5 bases respectively, with 13 bases between them. CDR3 region: CASSQGPGRDNEQFF. The CDR3 region has the DNA TGTGCCAGCAGCCAAGGGCCAGGAAGAGACAATGAGCAGTTCTTC.

This chain joins TRBV19 and TRBJ2-1, with TRBD2 as a possible D gene (5 bases). The CDR3 covers 12 residues. Trimming stripped 1 base from V and 10 bases from J, with 8 bases between. Germline CDR1 reads LNHDA; CDR2 reads SQIVND (reference sequence). The CDR3 region is CASSIAGNEQFF. DNA of the CDR3: TGTGCCAGTAGTATAGCCGGGAACGAGCAGTTCTTC.

The chain employs TRBV27 and TRBJ1-1; D is ambiguous. The CDR3 consists of 14 residues. V was trimmed by 1 base and J by 3 bases, leaving 9 bases between them. Germline CDR1 and CDR2: MNHEY and SMNVEV (reference sequence). The CDR3 protein is CASSLFGRYTEAFF. DNA of the CDR3: TGTGCCAGCAGTTTATTTGGGAGGTACACTGAAGCTTTCTTT.

The J gene is TRBJ2-3, the V gene TRBV2; 15 bases map to TRBD2. The trim removed 6 bases at V and 3 bases at J, leaving 10 bases unmatched. This CDR3 is built from 18 residues. CDR1 SNHLY and CDR2 FYNNEI come from the germline V gene. As DNA, the CDR3 is TGTGCCAGCAGGGCCGGACTAGCGGGAGGGCCTTGGACAGATACGCAGTATTTT. It specifies CASRAGLAGGPWTDTQYF.